This entry lists 9 T cell receptor beta chains sequenced from one sample in a study of vaccination effects on CD4 cells after COVID-19. Sequencing used immunoSEQ multiplex PCR; TCRdb keeps in-frame clones, though not all of them. The sample contains about 20,000 clones, about 70% of which appear only once. No antigen has been identified for these receptors. After expansion with viral peptide pools in the ViraFEST assay, antigen-specific CD4+ T cells were sequenced. Researchers isolated CD4+ T cells once roughly nine days of culture had elapsed. Documented for the person is a PCR-confirmed SARS-CoV-2 infection occurring between March and December 2020. The material sequenced was CD4+ T cells from PBMCs cultured with SARS-CoV-2 spike peptides, taken before COVID-19 vaccination. All receptors come from a human donor who had a prior SARS-CoV-2 infection.

The rearrangement joins TRBV11-3 to TRBJ2-1, with D possibly matching TRBD1 (6 bases). This CDR3 comprises 14 residues. The germline gives CDR1 SGHNT, CDR2 YENEEA. Trimming removed 1 base from V and 10 bases from J, with 14 bases in between. In nucleotides, the CDR3 is TGTGCCAGCAGCTTAGTTACAGGGTCTAAGGAGCAGTTCTTC. Protein product: CASSLVTGSKEQFF.

This clone is medium-sized (0.01 to 0.1%) in the sample. The chain recombines TRBV10-3 with TRBJ2-6; maybe TRBD1 (6 bases). Germline CDR1 is ENHRY and CDR2 is SYGVKD. The CDR3 length is 17 residues. Trimming stripped 5 bases from V and 4 bases from J, with 18 bases between. CDR3: CAISKTGSQPGANVLTF. The CDR3 DNA sequence: TGTGCCATCAGTAAGACAGGCTCCCAACCCGGGGCCAACGTCCTGACTTTC.

V usage is TRBV5-5 and J usage is TRBJ1-3, with 8 bases fitting TRBD1. The CDR3 is 14 amino acids. CDR1 and CDR2 from the germline V gene are SGHKS and YYEKEE (reference sequence). V lost 4 bases to trimming and J lost 7 bases; unmatched junction nucleotides: 7. In DNA, the CDR3 is TGTGCCAGCAGCAGTCTTCAGGGGGCGAACACCATATATTTT. Encoded protein: CASSSLQGANTIYF.

V usage is TRBV20-1 and J usage is TRBJ2-3, with 12 bases aligning to TRBD2. The germline V gene encodes CDR1 DFQATT and CDR2 SNEGSKA (reference sequence). There are 19 residues in the CDR3. The J segment lost 5 bases and the V segment lost 3 bases, leaving 18 bases of the junction unmatched. The CDR3 spells CSASNALAGGHGTLDTQYF. The CDR3 DNA is TGCAGTGCTAGTAACGCACTAGCGGGAGGCCACGGGACTTTAGATACGCAGTATTTT.

V is TRBV29-1 and J is TRBJ2-3; a weak D match, TRBD2 (6 bases). The CDR3 runs 13 residues. Germline loops: CDR1 SQVTM, CDR2 ANQGSEA. The V end was cut by 7 bases, the J end by 5 bases, with 16 bases between. The CDR3 DNA reads TGCAGCGGAGATAGCGGAGGGGTAGATACGCAGTATTTT. It encodes CSGDSGGVDTQYF.

The chain links TRBV9 to TRBJ2-7, with TRBD1 identical over 10 bases. The junction had 3 bases not matched to a gene; V was cut back by 0 bases and J by 3 bases. This CDR3 has 15 amino acids. Germline loops: CDR1 SGDLS, CDR2 YYNGEE. The CDR3 reads CASSVGGDRGYEQYF. DNA for the CDR3: TGTGCCAGCAGCGTAGGGGGGGACAGGGGCTACGAGCAGTACTTC.

This sequence joins TRBV27 and TRBJ2-2, with D perhaps matching TRBD2 (6 bases). Germline V lookup: CDR1 MNHEY, CDR2 SMNVEV (reference sequence). V gave up 2 bases and J gave up 0 bases, with 10 bases separating them. The CDR3 is 16 amino acids. The CDR3 DNA sequence: TGTGCCAGCAGTTTAGGGCGGGGAGCGAACACCGGGGAGCTGTTTTTT. The encoded protein is CASSLGRGANTGELFF.

The gene calls are TRBV29-1 and TRBJ2-1; 9 nucleotides agree with TRBD2. V trimming: 7 bases; J trimming: 0 bases; junction bases outside the gene matches: 7. CDR1 SQVTM and CDR2 ANQGSEA come from the germline V gene. There are 15 residues in the CDR3. The CDR3 nucleotides read TGCAGCGCCGCCAGTAGCGGGAGCTCCTACAATGAGCAGTTCTTC. Its translation: CSAASSGSSYNEQFF.

The rearrangement uses TRBV6-6 and TRBJ2-3, with 16 bases that match TRBD2. With 6 bases clipped from V and 4 bases from J, the junction kept 4 bases outside the gene matches. The CDR3 sequence is 16 residues long. Germline V lookup: CDR1 MNHNY, CDR2 SVGAGI (reference sequence). CDR3 loop: CASSRGTSGGADTQYF. CDR3 sequence (DNA): TGTGCCAGCAGCCGCGGGACTAGCGGGGGGGCAGATACGCAGTATTTT.